This T cell receptor beta chain was captured in a study of CD8+ T cells in alopecia areata. Points from the study as a whole: Mice showed clearer TCR sharing than patients did, a gap that was possibly HLA-related. On tofacitinib, scalp and blood still held many of the expanded lesional clones.

Treatment given: oral pan-JAK inhibitor, 5-10 mg twice daily. Peripheral blood and lesional scalp punch biopsies came from alopecia areata patients. cDNA reverse transcribed from extracted RNA served as the sequencing template. The assay was immunoSEQ multiplex PCR, and TCRdb's table has in-frame clones only and misses some. The sample consists of about 180,000 clones, 51% of them appearing once. This clone was counted between two and nine times. Its antigen is undetermined. Trimming shortened V by 6 bases and J by 3 bases, and 9 bases separated the two germline ends. Germline CDR1 and CDR2: SQVTM and ANQGSEA. The CDR3 consists of 11 residues.

The receptor was isolated from a human donor with alopecia areata. Here the sequenced sample was CD8+ T cells sorted from blood, taken at roughly week 52, from a patient treated with tofacitinib. The rearrangement joins TRBV29-1 to TRBJ2-7; possibly TRBD2 for D (5 bases). CDR3 in DNA: TGCAGCGTAATCCGGGGCTACGAGCAGTACTTC. Protein: CSVIRGYEQYF.